A single sample is the source of the 10 T cell receptor beta chains below, sequenced in a study of T cell repertoires in cytomegalovirus infection. TCRdb reprocessed the reads with MiXCR, giving one entry per CDR3 protein. Of approximately 350,000 distinct CDR3 sequences listed, roughly 34% are singletons. No antigen is known for these receptors. Source: cultured PBMCs, taken from culture after CMV antigen stimulation. These receptors all come from a human donor in good health (CMV status not recorded). Some clones in this sample may be carry-over from other donors' samples.

The gene calls are TRBV7-2 and TRBJ1-6; D unclear. This CDR3 has 11 residues. Trimming removed 0 bases from V and 9 bases from J, with 0 bases in between. Germline V gives CDR1 SGHTA, CDR2 FQGNSA. CDR3 protein: CASSLASPLHF. CDR3 DNA: TGTGCCAGCAGCTTAGCTTCACCCCTCCACTTT.

This clonotype was seen more than once but under ten times. The genes are TRBV24-1 and TRBJ2-1; D might be TRBD2 (5 bases). The CDR3 has 12 residues. Germline V gene data show CDR1 as KGHDR and CDR2 as SFDVKD. V was trimmed by 4 bases and J by 8 bases, leaving 8 bases between them. The CDR3 nucleotides are TGTGCCACCAGTGAGAGGCGGGATGAGCAGTTCTTC. Translated, it gives CATSERRDEQFF.

This clonotype was picked up a small number of times. This sequence joins TRBV11-2 and TRBJ1-2; TRBD1 might be the D (6 bases). CDR3 length: 14 amino acids. Germline assignment: CDR1 SGHAT and CDR2 FQNNGV. Trimming cost V 2 bases and J 8 bases, with 15 bases left between them. CDR3: CASSLNRAAGGYTF. The CDR3 nucleotides are TGTGCCAGCAGCTTAAACAGGGCTGCAGGGGGCTACACCTTC.

This chain uses TRBV6-1 with TRBJ2-2; D is uncertain. This CDR3 comprises 15 residues. V was cut by 7 bases and J by 4 bases, with 16 bases left in between. The germline V gene has CDR1 MNHNS and CDR2 SASEGT. The CDR3 region has the DNA TGTGCCAGCACCCAAAACGGGTGGGGCACCGGGGAGCTGTTTTTT. Translation gives CASTQNGWGTGELFF.

This chain links TRBV7-2 with TRBJ2-3, with 7 bases aligning to TRBD2. The CDR3 loop spans 18 amino acids. Germline trimming cut 1 base from V and 4 bases from J; bases unmatched to any gene: 14. Germline lookup yields CDR1 SGHTA and CDR2 FQGNSA. CDR3 sequence (DNA): TGTGCCAGCAGCTTAGAGTTGGGGGGAGGGCCCTCCCCAGATACGCAGTATTTT. It encodes CASSLELGGGPSPDTQYF.

This clonotype has ten or more counts. J is TRBJ2-7 and V is TRBV7-8; TRBD1 agrees at 8 bases. The CDR3 spans 15 residues. Germline-derived CDR1 and CDR2 are SGHVS and FQNEAQ. Losses at the gene ends were 5 bases for V and 0 bases for J; bases not matched to a gene: 6. The CDR3 coding sequence is TGTGCCAGCAGCCCAGGACAGGGAAGCTCCTACGAGCAGTACGTC. Its translation is CASSPGQGSSYEQYV.

This clonotype has a handful of counts. This chain uses TRBV4-1 with TRBJ2-1; the match to TRBD2 covers 8 bases. Trimming took 11 bases from V and 7 from J; bases not matched to a gene: 4. The CDR3 runs 11 residues. CDR1 MGHRA and CDR2 YSYEKL come from the germline V gene. The chain's CDR3 is CAVGGGNEQFF. In DNA, the CDR3 is TGCGCCGTCGGGGGGGGAAATGAGCAGTTCTTC.

This clonotype was detected only a few times. V is TRBV12-3 or TRBV12-4 and J is TRBJ2-5, with D unclear. The CDR3 sequence is 16 residues long. With 2 bases removed from V and 3 bases from J, the gap between germline ends came to 16 bases. The CDR3 region has the DNA TGTGCCAGCAGTTTATACCTACTTGGAAACAAAGAGACCCAGTACTTC. It yields the protein CASSLYLLGNKETQYF.

V is TRBV29-1 and J is TRBJ1-1, with unresolved D. The CDR3 sequence is 13 residues long. The ends were cut back, 5 bases at V and 5 bases at J, with 15 bases in the middle. CDR1 is SQVTM, CDR2 ANQGSEA, per germline. The CDR3 region is CSVPTAAPTEAFF. In DNA, the CDR3 is TGCAGCGTTCCGACGGCAGCCCCTACTGAAGCTTTCTTT.

The rearrangement joins TRBV12-3 or TRBV12-4 to TRBJ1-2, with D hard to call. This CDR3 has 13 residues. Trimming shortened V by 6 bases and J by 6 bases, and 14 bases separated the two germline ends. This CDR3 reads CASSPFLGDGYTF. CDR3 nucleotide sequence: TGTGCCAGCAGCCCCTTTCTTGGGGATGGCTACACCTTC.